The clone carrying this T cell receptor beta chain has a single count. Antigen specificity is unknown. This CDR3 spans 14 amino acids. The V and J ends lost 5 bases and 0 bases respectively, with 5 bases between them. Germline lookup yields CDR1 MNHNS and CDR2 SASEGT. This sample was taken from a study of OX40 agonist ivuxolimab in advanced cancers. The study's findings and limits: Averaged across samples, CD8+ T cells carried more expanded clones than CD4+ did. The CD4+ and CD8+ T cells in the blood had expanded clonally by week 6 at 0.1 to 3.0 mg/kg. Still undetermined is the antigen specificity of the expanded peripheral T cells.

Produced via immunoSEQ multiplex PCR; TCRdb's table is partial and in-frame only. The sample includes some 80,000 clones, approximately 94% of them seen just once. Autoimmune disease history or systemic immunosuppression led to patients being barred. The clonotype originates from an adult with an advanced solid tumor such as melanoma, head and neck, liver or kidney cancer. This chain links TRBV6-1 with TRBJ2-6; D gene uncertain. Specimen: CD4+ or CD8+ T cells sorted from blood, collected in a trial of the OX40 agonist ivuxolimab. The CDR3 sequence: CASSTPSGANVLTF. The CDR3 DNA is TGTGCCAGCAGTACCCCCTCTGGGGCCAACGTCCTGACTTTC.